What follows are 5 T cell receptor beta chains derived from one specimen sequenced in a study of blood T cell repertoires in COVID-19. Here immunoSEQ multiplex PCR was the method, and the copy in TCRdb shows in-frame clones only, minus some. The sample has about 200,000 clones; roughly 80% are singletons. Material for sequencing was peripheral blood. The origin of the receptors is a woman in her 70s with acute or convalescent COVID-19.

V gene TRBV19 combines with J gene TRBJ1-1; tentatively, D is TRBD1 (6 bases). Germline loops: CDR1 LNHDA, CDR2 SQIVND (reference sequence). Between the trimmed V and J ends, which lost 3 bases and 5 bases, there was a span of 13 bases. The CDR3 totals 14 residues. The CDR3 bases are TGTGCCAGTAGTATCGGGGGGGCACAAACTGAAGCTTTCTTT. Its protein product is CASSIGGAQTEAFF.

This sequence joins TRBV5-1 and TRBJ1-1; D possibly corresponds to TRBD1 (5 bases). Germline values: CDR1 SGHRS, CDR2 YFSETQ. V lost 0 bases and J lost 11, with 14 bases in between. This CDR3 is built from 13 residues. The CDR3 loop is CASSLAGGEGAFF. The CDR3 nucleotides are TGCGCCAGCAGCTTGGCCGGCGGGGAGGGGGCTTTCTTT.

The CDR3 spells CASSNGHYYGYTF. The DNA for the CDR3 is TGTGCCAGTAGTAACGGACACTACTATGGCTACACCTTC. This chain uses TRBV19 with TRBJ1-2; a weak D match, TRBD1 (5 bases). V was pared by 4 bases and J by 3 bases, with 9 bases between. This CDR3 has 13 residues. Looked up from germline, CDR1 is LNHDA and CDR2 is SQIVND (reference sequence).

The rearrangement links TRBV5-4 to TRBJ2-7; TRBD2 matches 12 bases. Germline assignment: CDR1 SGHNT and CDR2 YYREEE (reference sequence). The V segment lost 0 bases and the J segment 6 bases; nucleotides outside the gene matches: 10. CDR3 length equals 17 residues. The CDR3 nucleotides are TGTGCCAGCAGCTTGGCCGGGCTAGCGGGAGGGCTCGGCGAGCAGTACTTC. Translated, it gives CASSLAGLAGGLGEQYF.

This clone was counted a few times. The chain links TRBV5-4 to TRBJ2-3; no firm D call. The CDR3 consists of 14 residues. The ends were cut back, 4 bases at V and 3 bases at J, with 12 bases in the middle. In germline, CDR1 is SGHNT, CDR2 YYREEE (reference sequence). CDR3 sequence (DNA): TGTGCCAGCAGCCCGAGAGGTGGGACAGATACGCAGTATTTT. It yields the protein CASSPRGGTDTQYF.